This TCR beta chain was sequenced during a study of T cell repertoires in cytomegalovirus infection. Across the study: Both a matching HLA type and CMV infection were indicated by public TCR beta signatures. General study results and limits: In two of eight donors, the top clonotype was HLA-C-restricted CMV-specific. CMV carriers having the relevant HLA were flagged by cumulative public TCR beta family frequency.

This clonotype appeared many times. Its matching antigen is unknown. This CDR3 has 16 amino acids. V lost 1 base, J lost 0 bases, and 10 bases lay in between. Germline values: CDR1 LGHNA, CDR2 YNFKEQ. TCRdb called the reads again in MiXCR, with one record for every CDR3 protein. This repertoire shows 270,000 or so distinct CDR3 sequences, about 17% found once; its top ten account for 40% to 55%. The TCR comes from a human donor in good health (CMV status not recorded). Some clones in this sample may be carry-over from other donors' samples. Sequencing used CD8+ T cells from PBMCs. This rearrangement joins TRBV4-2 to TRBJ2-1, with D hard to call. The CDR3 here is CASSQALGSSYNEQFF. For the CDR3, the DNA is TGTGCCAGCAGCCAAGCGCTGGGAAGCTCCTACAATGAGCAGTTCTTC.